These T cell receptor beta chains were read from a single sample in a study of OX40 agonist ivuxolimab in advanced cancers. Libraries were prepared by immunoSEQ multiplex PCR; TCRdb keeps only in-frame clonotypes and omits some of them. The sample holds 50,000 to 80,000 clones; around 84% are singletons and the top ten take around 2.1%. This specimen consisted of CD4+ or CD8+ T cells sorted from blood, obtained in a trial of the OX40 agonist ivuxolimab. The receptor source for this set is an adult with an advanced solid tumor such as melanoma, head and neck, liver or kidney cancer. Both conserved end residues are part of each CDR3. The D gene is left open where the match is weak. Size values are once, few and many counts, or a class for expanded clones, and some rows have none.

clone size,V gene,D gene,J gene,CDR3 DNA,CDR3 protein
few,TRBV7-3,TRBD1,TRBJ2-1,TGTGCCAGCAGCTTTAGCCCAGGGGGCATCAATGAGCAGTTCTTC,CASSFSPGGINEQFF
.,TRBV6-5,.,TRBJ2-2,TGTGCCAGTCGACAGCGCACCACCGGGGAGCTGTTTTTT,CASRQRTTGELFF
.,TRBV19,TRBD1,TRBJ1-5,TGTGCCAGTAGTGTCACAGGGGTTAGCAATCAGCCCCAGCATTTT,CASSVTGVSNQPQHF
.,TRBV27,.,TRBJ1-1,TGTGCCAGCAGTTCGGGGGAGAAGAACACTGAAGCTTTCTTT,CASSSGEKNTEAFF
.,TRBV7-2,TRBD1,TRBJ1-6,TGTGCCAGCGGACAGGGGCCGGGTTCACCCCTCCACTTT,CASGQGPGSPLHF
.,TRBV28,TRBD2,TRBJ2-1,TGTGCCAGCAGTACCGGGACTATCAACAATGAGCAGTTCTTC,CASSTGTINNEQFF
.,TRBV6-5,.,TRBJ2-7,TGTGCCAGCAGGGGGATAGCGGATCCCCGGCTCGAGCAGTACTTC,CASRGIADPRLEQYF
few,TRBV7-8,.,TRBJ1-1,TGTGCCAGCAGCACGAGGACGGTTGTCATGAACACTGAAGCTTTCTTT,CASSTRTVVMNTEAFF
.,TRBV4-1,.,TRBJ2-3,TGCGCCAGCAGCCAAGATACGACCACAGATACGCAGTATTTT,CASSQDTTTDTQYF
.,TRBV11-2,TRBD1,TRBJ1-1,TGTGCCAGCAGCTCAAACCTCAGGGGGCAAGCTTTCTTT,CASSSNLRGQAFF
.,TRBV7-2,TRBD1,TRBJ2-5,TGTGCCAGCAGCTACGGACAGGGGGGCCAAGAGACCCAGTACTTC,CASSYGQGGQETQYF
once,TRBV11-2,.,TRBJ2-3,TGTGCCAGCAGCTTGTGGCCCGAGGGCACAGATACGCAGTATTTT,CASSLWPEGTDTQYF
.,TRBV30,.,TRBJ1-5,TGTGCCTGGAGTCCCCGGGACCGTTGGACCCAGCATTTT,CAWSPRDRWTQHF
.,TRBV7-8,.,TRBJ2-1,TGTGCCAGCAGCTCCACCTCCTACAATGAGCAGTTCTTC,CASSSTSYNEQFF
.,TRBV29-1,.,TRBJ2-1,TGCAGCGTTGACAACCTATCGGGGTACAATGAGCAGTTCTTC,CSVDNLSGYNEQFF
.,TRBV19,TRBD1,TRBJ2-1,TGTGCCAGTAGTAAAGTTTGGGGACAGGGGGCCAATGAGCAGTTCTTC,CASSKVWGQGANEQFF
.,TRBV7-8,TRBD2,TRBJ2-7,TGTGCCAGCAGCACACCCTGGGAGGGAAGTTACGAGCAGTACTTC,CASSTPWEGSYEQYF
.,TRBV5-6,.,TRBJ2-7,TGTGCCAGCAGCTTCCGGCGACAGTCCTACGAGCAGTACTTC,CASSFRRQSYEQYF
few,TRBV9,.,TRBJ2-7,TGTGCCAGCAGCGTAGGTTGGGACGTTGCCTACGAGCAGTACTTC,CASSVGWDVAYEQYF
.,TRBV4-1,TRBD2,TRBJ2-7,TGCGCCAGCAGCCTGGGACCGGCGACTAGCGGGGGCCCGTCCTACGAGCAGTACTTC,CASSLGPATSGGPSYEQYF
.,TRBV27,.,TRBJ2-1,TGTGCCAGCAGTCAACCCCCAGTGGCAGGCTTTTCGAGCAATGAGCAGTTCTTC,CASSQPPVAGFSSNEQFF
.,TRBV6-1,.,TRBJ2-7,TGTGCCAGCAGTGAAAAGTTGGGTCCCTACGAGCAGTACTTC,CASSEKLGPYEQYF
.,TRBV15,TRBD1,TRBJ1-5,TGTGCCACCAGCACCTACTCCGGGACAGGGAATCAGCCCCAGCATTTT,CATSTYSGTGNQPQHF
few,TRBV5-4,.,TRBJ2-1,TGTGCCAGCAGCTCCACAAACAATGAGCAGTTCTTC,CASSSTNNEQFF
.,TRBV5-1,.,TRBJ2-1,TGCGCCAGCAGCAGTAGCGGAGCTAGCTCCTACAATGAGCAGTTCTTC,CASSSSGASSYNEQFF
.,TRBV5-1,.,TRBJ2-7,TGCGCCAGCAGCTTAAGGGGGGAGGGCCGTGTCCACGAGCAGTACTTC,CASSLRGEGRVHEQYF
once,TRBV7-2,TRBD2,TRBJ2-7,TGTGCCAGCAGCTTAGGTGCAAGCGGGAGAGTCGACGAGCAGTACTTC,CASSLGASGRVDEQYF
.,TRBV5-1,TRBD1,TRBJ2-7,TGCGCCAGCAACTCAGGGGGCGCGTCCTACGAGCAGTACTTC,CASNSGGASYEQYF
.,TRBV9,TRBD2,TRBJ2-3,TGTGCCAGCGGGACTAGCGGCACAGATACGCAGTATTTT,CASGTSGTDTQYF
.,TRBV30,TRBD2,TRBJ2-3,TGTGCCTCAACGACTAGCGGAGCCACAGATACGCAGTATTTT,CASTTSGATDTQYF
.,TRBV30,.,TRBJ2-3,TGTGCCTGGGCACGCGGGGATCCGCAGTATTTT,CAWARGDPQYF
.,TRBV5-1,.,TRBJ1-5,TGCGCCAGCAGCTTGTACGGACCTAATCAGCCCCAGCATTTT,CASSLYGPNQPQHF
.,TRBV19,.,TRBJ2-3,TGTGCCAGTAGTATCGTAGATACGCAGTATTTT,CASSIVDTQYF
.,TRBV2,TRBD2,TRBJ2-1,TGTGCCAGCAGCAAGCGGGGCTCCTACAATGAGCAGTTCTTC,CASSKRGSYNEQFF
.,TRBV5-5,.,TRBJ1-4,TGTGCCAGCAGCCCCAGCCCGAGTGTGGCGTCTGAAAAACTGTTTTTT,CASSPSPSVASEKLFF
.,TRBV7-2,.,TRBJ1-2,TGTGCCAGCAGCTTAAACTATGGCTACACCTTC,CASSLNYGYTF
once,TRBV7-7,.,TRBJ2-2,TGTGCTAGCAGCCAGGGCATGGGCGGGGAGCTGTTTTTT,CASSQGMGGELFF
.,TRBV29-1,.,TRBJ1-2,TGCAGCGGGGAAACAGGGAACTATGGCTACACCTTC,CSGETGNYGYTF
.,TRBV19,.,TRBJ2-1,TGTGCCAGTAGTGCCACTCGCGTGAGTTACAATGAGCAGTTCTTC,CASSATRVSYNEQFF
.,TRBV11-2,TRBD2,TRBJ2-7,TGTGCCAGCAGCTTAGGTTGGGACTATCACTACGAGCAGTACTTC,CASSLGWDYHYEQYF
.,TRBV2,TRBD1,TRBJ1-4,TGTGCCAGCAGCTCCGGACAGGTCGGGGAAAAACTGTTTTTT,CASSSGQVGEKLFF
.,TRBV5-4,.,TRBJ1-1,TGTGCCAGCAGCCGTGAACCGGGCACTGAAGCTTTCTTT,CASSREPGTEAFF
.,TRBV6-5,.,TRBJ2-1,TGTGCCAGCAGTTACGTTGGGGGGCTAACCTACAATGAGCAGTTCTTC,CASSYVGGLTYNEQFF